Listed below are T cell receptor beta chains from one sample, sequenced in a study of spatial heterogeneity in lung cancer. TCRdb itself ran the 5' RACE reads through MiXCR, one entry per CDR3 protein. This table holds 110,000 or so distinct CDR3 sequences, less than 14% found once. The input for sequencing was PBMCs, taken at follow-up. These receptors all come from a female donor with early-stage non-small cell lung cancer. The CDR3 runs from the conserved cysteine through the conserved F or W. A D gene is named only where the DNA matches it firmly. Not every row has a clone size; where given, it reads once, few, many or a size class.

V gene: TRBV20-1
D gene: -
J gene: TRBJ2-4
clone size: -
CDR3 protein: CSASSGLAKNIQYF
CDR3 DNA: TGCAGTGCTAGTAGCGGTTTAGCCAAAAACATTCAGTACTTC

V gene: TRBV29-1
D gene: TRBD2
J gene: TRBJ2-3
clone size: once
CDR3 protein: CSVRAGEVDTQYF
CDR3 DNA: TGCAGCGTTCGGGCGGGAGAAGTAGATACGCAGTATTTT

V gene: TRBV18
D gene: -
J gene: TRBJ2-1
clone size: -
CDR3 protein: CASSPQGSSYNEQFF
CDR3 DNA: TGTGCCAGCTCACCTCAGGGTAGCTCCTACAATGAGCAGTTCTTC

V gene: TRBV10-3
D gene: TRBD2
J gene: TRBJ2-1
clone size: few
CDR3 protein: CAIRTSGGNNEQFF
CDR3 DNA: TGTGCCATCAGGACTAGCGGGGGGAACAATGAGCAGTTCTTC

V gene: TRBV19
D gene: TRBD1
J gene: TRBJ1-4
clone size: -
CDR3 protein: CASSTTGGSGEKLFF
CDR3 DNA: TGTGCCAGTAGTACTACAGGGGGCAGCGGTGAAAAACTGTTTTTT

V gene: TRBV18
D gene: TRBD1
J gene: TRBJ1-4
clone size: -
CDR3 protein: CASSDDRGGKLFF
CDR3 DNA: TGTGCCAGCTCAGACGACAGGGGAGGAAAACTGTTTTTT

V gene: TRBV27
D gene: -
J gene: TRBJ1-1
clone size: -
CDR3 protein: CASSLSRDTEAFF
CDR3 DNA: TGTGCCAGCAGTTTATCCCGGGACACTGAAGCTTTCTTT

V gene: TRBV12-3/TRBV12-4
D gene: -
J gene: TRBJ2-3
clone size: many
CDR3 protein: CASKLTSSTDTQYF
CDR3 DNA: TGTGCCAGCAAGTTAACGTCTAGCACAGATACGCAGTATTTT

V gene: TRBV7-9
D gene: TRBD1
J gene: TRBJ1-1
clone size: -
CDR3 protein: CASSLRQGPTEAFF
CDR3 DNA: TGTGCCAGCAGCTTAAGACAGGGGCCCACTGAAGCTTTCTTT

V gene: TRBV27
D gene: -
J gene: TRBJ2-1
clone size: few
CDR3 protein: CASSFKVGASSYNEQFF
CDR3 DNA: TGTGCCAGCAGTTTCAAGGTGGGGGCCAGCTCCTACAATGAGCAGTTCTTC

V gene: TRBV24-1
D gene: TRBD2
J gene: TRBJ2-6
clone size: few
CDR3 protein: CATSETTTASGRTTGANVLTF
CDR3 DNA: TGTGCCACCAGTGAGACAACGACAGCTAGCGGGAGGACAACTGGGGCCAACGTCCTGACTTTC

V gene: TRBV11-2
D gene: -
J gene: TRBJ2-1
clone size: few
CDR3 protein: CASSRERGAYEQFF
CDR3 DNA: TGTGCCAGCAGTCGAGAACGGGGGGCGTATGAGCAGTTCTTC

V gene: TRBV11-2
D gene: -
J gene: TRBJ1-2
clone size: many
CDR3 protein: CASSEGLNFGSNGYTF
CDR3 DNA: TGTGCCAGCAGCGAGGGGCTGAATTTCGGATCAAATGGCTACACCTTC

V gene: TRBV29-1
D gene: -
J gene: TRBJ2-5
clone size: many
CDR3 protein: CSVASRSRETQYF
CDR3 DNA: TGCAGCGTTGCCAGTCGGTCGCGAGAGACCCAGTACTTC

V gene: TRBV4-3
D gene: -
J gene: TRBJ2-1
clone size: -
CDR3 protein: CASSRDPRRDSQSNEQFF
CDR3 DNA: TGCGCCAGCAGCCGAGACCCCCGCCGGGACTCGCAATCCAATGAGCAGTTCTTC

V gene: TRBV7-8
D gene: -
J gene: TRBJ1-1
clone size: few
CDR3 protein: CASRQTGFPAAFF
CDR3 DNA: TGTGCCAGCAGACAAACAGGGTTTCCCGCGGCTTTCTTT

V gene: TRBV5-6
D gene: TRBD1
J gene: TRBJ2-1
clone size: few
CDR3 protein: CASQAQDREYNEQFF
CDR3 DNA: TGTGCCAGCCAGGCACAGGACAGGGAATACAATGAGCAGTTCTTC

V gene: TRBV5-1
D gene: -
J gene: TRBJ1-1
clone size: -
CDR3 protein: CASSSGSDSMNTEAFF
CDR3 DNA: TGCGCCAGCAGCTCCGGTTCTGACAGTATGAACACTGAAGCTTTCTTT

V gene: TRBV9
D gene: TRBD2
J gene: TRBJ2-1
clone size: many
CDR3 protein: CASSTRGSGRVGEQFF
CDR3 DNA: TGTGCCAGCAGCACCCGGGGTAGCGGGAGAGTCGGTGAGCAGTTCTTC

V gene: TRBV6-2/TRBV6-3
D gene: -
J gene: TRBJ1-1
clone size: many
CDR3 protein: CASRPRGRLLFTEAFF
CDR3 DNA: TGTGCCAGCAGACCCCGGGGCCGGCTTCTTTTCACTGAAGCTTTCTTT

V gene: TRBV18
D gene: -
J gene: TRBJ1-1
clone size: -
CDR3 protein: CASSRSGSGQAFF
CDR3 DNA: TGTGCCAGCTCACGTTCGGGGTCGGGGCAAGCTTTCTTT

V gene: TRBV27
D gene: -
J gene: TRBJ1-6
clone size: few
CDR3 protein: CASSLSPRQSSYNSPLHF
CDR3 DNA: TGTGCCAGCAGTTTATCCCCTAGACAGAGCTCCTATAATTCACCCCTCCACTTT

V gene: TRBV24-1
D gene: TRBD1
J gene: TRBJ1-1
clone size: -
CDR3 protein: CATSDRDSGTEAFF
CDR3 DNA: TGTGCCACCAGTGATCGGGACAGCGGGACTGAAGCTTTCTTT

V gene: TRBV5-1
D gene: TRBD1
J gene: TRBJ1-6
clone size: few
CDR3 protein: CASSSDRGNSPLHF
CDR3 DNA: TGCGCCAGCAGCTCGGACAGGGGGAATTCACCCCTCCACTTT

V gene: TRBV3-1
D gene: TRBD2
J gene: TRBJ2-1
clone size: many
CDR3 protein: CASSQASGRLGEQFF
CDR3 DNA: TGTGCCAGCAGCCAGGCTAGCGGGAGATTAGGTGAGCAGTTCTTC

V gene: TRBV28
D gene: TRBD2
J gene: TRBJ2-7
clone size: -
CDR3 protein: CASLGRAGSEQYF
CDR3 DNA: TGTGCCAGTCTCGGGAGGGCCGGGAGCGAGCAGTACTTC

V gene: TRBV4-1
D gene: -
J gene: TRBJ2-3
clone size: many
CDR3 protein: CASSQDPLSPRRTDTQYF
CDR3 DNA: TGCGCCAGCAGCCAAGATCCCCTTAGTCCGAGACGGACAGATACGCAGTATTTT

V gene: TRBV15
D gene: -
J gene: TRBJ1-1
clone size: many
CDR3 protein: CATSREDSRTEAFF
CDR3 DNA: TGTGCCACCAGCAGAGAGGACAGCCGTACTGAAGCTTTCTTT

V gene: TRBV9
D gene: -
J gene: TRBJ2-1
clone size: -
CDR3 protein: CASSVVARGDNEQFF
CDR3 DNA: TGTGCCAGCAGCGTAGTAGCCCGTGGGGACAATGAGCAGTTCTTC

V gene: TRBV5-1
D gene: TRBD2
J gene: TRBJ2-2
clone size: -
CDR3 protein: CASRGLAGGPGGELFF
CDR3 DNA: TGCGCCAGCAGAGGACTAGCGGGAGGGCCCGGCGGGGAGCTGTTTTTT

V gene: TRBV12-3/TRBV12-4
D gene: -
J gene: TRBJ1-3
clone size: -
CDR3 protein: CATLPRVSGNTIYF
CDR3 DNA: TGTGCCACCCTCCCCAGGGTCTCTGGAAACACCATATATTTT

V gene: TRBV28
D gene: TRBD1
J gene: TRBJ1-1
clone size: few
CDR3 protein: CASSPPRTGTLMNTEAFF
CDR3 DNA: TGTGCCAGCAGTCCCCCTCGGACAGGGACCCTAATGAACACTGAAGCTTTCTTT

V gene: TRBV29-1
D gene: -
J gene: TRBJ2-5
clone size: -
CDR3 protein: CSVAGQVQETQYF
CDR3 DNA: TGCAGCGTAGCGGGACAAGTACAAGAGACCCAGTACTTC